This TCR beta chain was profiled in a study of cytomegalovirus exposure and HLA in healthy donors (dated by TCRdb to about 2017). Some background on the complete study: According to an earlier analysis of 550 to 700 of the donors, 150 million to 200 million T cells yielded over 90 million unique TCR beta sequences and roughly 280 Gb of sequence data. Roughly 300 gigabases of sequencing data and approximately 91 million unique TCR sequences made up an early release that covered 500 to 650 HLA-typed donors. Of the 350 to 450 genotyped donors, 65% to 90% fell in the genetic ancestry cluster associated with self-reported Caucasian donors. The study aimed to test whether signatures of past pathogen exposure could be identified by cataloging public T cell receptors. The T cell repertoires of 550 to 850 subjects were profiled by immunosequencing and related to cytomegalovirus serostatus. Besides the first cohort of around 670 subjects, a separate validation cohort made up of 120 different subjects was used. The study combined high-throughput TCR immunosequencing, statistical association of individual TCRs with disease status, and machine learning to predict cytomegalovirus infection status. A later analysis re-analyzed previously published TCR beta repertoires from roughly 630 donors and added high-resolution HLA genotyping to study TCR occurrence patterns. Rather than using new phenotypic data, the later analysis identified candidate immune exposures from TCR beta sequences and from how often those sequences occurred across donors. An earlier analysis of 587 of the donors used high-throughput TCR beta sequencing to judge whether each TCR beta V gene segment behaved as functional or pseudogenic. Donor age, sex, ethnicity and CMV serostatus were compiled alongside the repertoire data. A later genetic analysis took genome-wide SNP genotypes for about three fifths of the 666 donors and used that subset as a discovery cohort. Every discovery cohort repertoire had been produced on one sequencing platform. Class I and class II HLA loci were covered by the typing at four-digit resolution. Typing coverage varied by locus: roughly 629-640 donors for A, B, C, DRB1 and DQB1; 522 for DQA1; about 570 for DPA1; roughly 470 for DPB1. Because of strong linkage in the cohort, roughly five DR-DQ haplotypes were treated as single units for association and clustering. Among 398 genotyped donors of the cohort, an average of approximately 250,000 unique TCR beta nucleotide sequences were sequenced per donor, 15% to 20% of them non-productive. Results and caveats for the whole study, not just this receptor: Presence/absence analyses assumed roughly uniform sequencing depth across donors, an assumption that may not hold. A few of the identified cytomegalovirus-associated TCR beta chains were confirmed in vitro to be specific for cytomegalovirus antigens. Because the 87-base-pair reads could not distinguish some IMGT-functional V segments, including TRBV6-2 and TRBV6-3, those segments were excluded. For the cohort, immune exposure information was limited to CMV serostatus. An association between a missense DCLRE1C variant and V-gene and J-gene trimming of TCR beta chains was found in a later genetic analysis and replicated in an independent cohort. A later analysis found that TCR association rates varied across HLA loci, with DRB1 alleles showing the most associated TCRs and HLA-C alleles the fewest. A group of highly shared sequence variants was considered likely to be a technical artifact of the sequencing pipeline. The study gave a list of 150 to 200 TCR beta chains associated with cytomegalovirus. At a false discovery rate of 0.05, a later analysis linked approximately 18,000 TCR beta sequences to specific HLA alleles. Assigning TCR associations to individual alleles was difficult when HLA alleles, especially DR and DQ, strongly co-occurred. Most TCR sequences were observed very rarely across donors, whereas some public TCRs were present in many individuals. HLA typing was unavailable for some donors at each locus, so association tests used only the typed subset. A further reported finding was that TCR beta sequences accurately predicted the HLA-A and HLA-B alleles for most subjects in the first cohort. Compared with the roughly 700-donor mean, donors in an Asian-associated ancestry cluster had fewer N-insertions in productive TCRs, according to a later genetic analysis. Approximately 16 rarely observed V segments, including chromosome 9 orphons, were excluded from the earlier analysis of several hundred of the donors because counts were too low. This cohort had only TCR beta chains sequenced, and the lack of alpha or paired-chain data limited which features could be detected. Correlated functional status among segregating V segments might be attributable to linkage disequilibrium, but an unknown experimental factor could not be ruled out. Compared with equally common non-associated chains, HLA-associated TCR beta chains in a later analysis were more clonally expanded and had lower generation probabilities. A later analysis reported that several top co-occurrence clusters appeared linked to parvovirus B19, influenza, CMV and Epstein-Barr virus. It was suggested by the authors that the approach could potentially be generalized to other disease states and immunological phenotypes. Cytomegalovirus status was reported to be diagnosed by the classifier with high specificity and sensitivity in both the original and validation cohorts. A later analysis found that most CMV-associated TCR beta chains appeared HLA-restricted, with HLA associations seemingly driven largely by CMV exposure. In an earlier analysis of around 600 of the donors, most TCR beta V segments appeared in productive rearrangements about 90% or about 30% of the time, broadly matching IMGT annotations.

As concerns this clone: No cognate antigen has been identified for it.

Trimming takes 6 bases from V and 1 base from J, and the germline ends sit 12 bases apart. Inclusive of the bounding cysteine and phenylalanine, the CDR3 is 15 residues long. Kept here is only the CDR3 DNA, which spans 45 bases and is read in frame from base 1. Taken from the germline V gene (reference sequence), the CDR1 and CDR2 loops are MNHNY and SVGAGI. In total, 666 healthy bone marrow donors made up the cohort. Cohort members were all nominally healthy when sampled, although unrecorded immune exposures were likely present. The donor tested CMV seropositive and was one of the 289 seropositive cohort members. Each donor provided a peripheral blood sample, and peripheral blood mononuclear cells were used for TCR beta sequencing. Genomic DNA was extracted from the blood cell samples with the Qiagen DNeasy Blood Extraction Kit. The library was produced with the immunoSEQ multiplex PCR assay. For the multiplex PCR, a mixture combining 60 forward primers for TCR Vbeta segments and 13 reverse primers for TCR Jbeta segments was used. A multiplex PCR assay on genomic DNA amplified the CDR3 region of rearranged TCR beta genes. On the Illumina HiSeq System, the amplified TCR beta libraries were sequenced as 87-base-pair reads. As for how the authors treated the data: In a later analysis, 77 million or so unique TCR beta chains were counted across the 500 to 850 repertoires, and roughly 11 million of these chains were shared by at least two donors. A nearest-neighbor algorithm error-corrected the raw reads and collapsed the reads into unique sequences, merging closely related sequences to remove PCR and sequencing errors. CDR3 sequences were aligned to IMGT reference sequences to assign V, D and J gene segments. Each retained sequence needed at least a six-nucleotide match to both a V gene segment and a J gene segment. Rearrangements were classified as productive when the CDR3 lacked stop codons and remained in frame with V and J, and all other rearrangements were classified as non-productive. CDR3 was defined by IMGT convention, running from the second conserved V-encoded cysteine to the conserved J-encoded phenylalanine. The earlier analysis of about 570 of the donors excluded any sequence lacking an unambiguous match to a single V gene segment. An earlier analysis of almost 600 of the donors classified V segments as functional when productive rearrangements were above 56.7% and as segregating when the standard deviation between donors was above 5%. To diagnose cytomegalovirus status from the catalog of TCR beta chain sequences, a statistical classification framework was built. In a later analysis, TCR nucleotide sequences were compared against IMGT/GENE-DB human TR gene sequences so that V and J genes could be assigned. In a later analysis, CDR3 sequences and most-parsimonious VDJ recombination scenarios were assigned using the TCRdist pipeline. In a later analysis, every TCR beta chain was defined by the combination of its CDR3 amino acid sequence and its V-gene family, and reads without a unique V-gene family were dropped. A later analysis removed 450 to 600 highly shared, low-generation-probability nucleotide sequences to deal with suspected cross-contamination and a sequencing artifact. In a later analysis, a clonal expansion index for each public chain was calculated from normalized within-repertoire ranks of inferred template counts. A later analysis computed generation probabilities with a VDJ recombination model fitted to out-of-frame rearrangements, and checked the results against IGoR. In a later analysis, hypergeometric tests were used to score TCR-TCR, TCR-HLA and TCR-CMV co-occurrence, with a repertoire-size bias correction applied to TCR pairs. A later analysis estimated false discovery rates by permuting HLA or CMV assignments 20 times. In a later analysis, co-occurring TCRs were grouped using DBSCAN, with TCRdist sequence similarity added in when clustering inside HLA-allele-positive subsets. Repertoires with fewer than 30,000 or more than 120,000 public chains were left out of co-occurrence clustering, as were four to six repertoires with anomalous nucleotide sharing. Entries here come from immuneACCESS through TCRdb and include only in-frame sequences with V and J called. Some clones fail to appear in such tables; in the studies checked, an unresolved V gene covers under half of the shortfall, and the cause of the remainder is unknown. V, J and clone size were drawn from that table, and D and trimming were deduced from the DNA. The sample's own table lists approximately 50,000 clones. The ten most abundant clones make up roughly 5.5% of the sample.

Sequencing was done on a sample of PBMCs. This TCR was recovered from a male donor in good health and CMV-seropositive. The sequence links TRBV6-6 to TRBJ2-2; 5 matching bases give a weak D call of TRBD2. The CDR3 protein: CASSPLGGNTGELFF. The bases read TGTGCCAGCAGCCCCTTAGGAGGGAACACCGGGGAGCTGTTTTTT.